Following are 17 T cell receptor beta chains from one sample sequenced in a study of metastatic and nonmetastatic thyroid tumors. All patients reached thyroid surgery having received no treatment beforehand. TCRdb reanalyzed the PCR reads with MiXCR. The sample carries 26,000 or so clones, 15% recorded once. The sequencing input was blood. These receptors were collected from a male donor with papillary thyroid cancer or a benign thyroid nodule (not recorded which). Some clones in this sample may be carry-over from other donors' samples.

This clone was found many times. The genes are TRBV2 and TRBJ1-2; D unclear. The CDR3 has 14 amino acids. V lost 7 bases and J lost 5, with 17 bases in between. CDR1 and CDR2 (germline): SNHLY, FYNNEI. Here the CDR3 reads CASKPLGGPYGYTF. The CDR3 nucleotides read TGTGCCAGCAAACCCCTGGGAGGACCTTATGGCTACACCTTC.

This clone has a count of ten or more. The chain couples TRBV28 to TRBJ1-3; D is possibly TRBD1 (6 bases). Per germline, CDR1 MDHEN and CDR2 SYDVKM. The CDR3 consists of 15 residues. The V and J ends lost 4 bases and 2 bases respectively, with 12 bases between them. The CDR3 coding sequence is TGTGCCAGCAGTTCCCCCGGGACACCTGGAAACACCATATATTTT. Protein product: CASSSPGTPGNTIYF.

This clone appeared many times. The genes are TRBV7-9 and TRBJ2-2, with D perhaps TRBD1 (6 bases). The CDR3 covers 14 residues. V lost 5 bases and J 8 bases, leaving 15 bases between the germline ends. Germline V gene lookup returns CDR1 SEHNR and CDR2 FQNEAQ (reference sequence). CDR3 sequence: CASSGTGNTGELFF. Here the CDR3 DNA reads TGTGCCAGCAGCGGCACAGGGAATACGGGGGAGCTGTTTTTT.

Details on this clone: The junction and the germline gene differ at one end; a read error may be behind it. This sequence joins TRBV5-5 and TRBJ2-7; TRBD2 is a possible D gene (6 bases). Germline V lookup: CDR1 SGHKS, CDR2 YYEKEE (reference sequence). The CDR3 spans 15 residues. The CDR3 is CPSSPSTSPGYEHYF. For the CDR3, the DNA is TGTCCCAGCAGCCCCTCGACTAGTCCAGGCTACGAGCACTACTTC.

This clone occurred many times. The chain has TRBV13 and TRBJ2-3; 10 nucleotides agree with TRBD2. CDR1 and CDR2 (germline): PRHDT, FYEKMQ (reference sequence). The CDR3 has 14 residues. The V and J ends lost 5 bases and 4 bases, in that order; junction bases with no gene match: 3. CDR3: CASSILAGADTQYF. The CDR3 bases are TGTGCCAGCAGCATCCTAGCGGGGGCAGATACGCAGTATTTT.

The sample holds many counts of this clone. This sequence joins TRBV20-1 and TRBJ2-3; D is ambiguous. Per the germline V gene, CDR1 is DFQATT and CDR2 is SNEGSKA (reference sequence). The CDR3 is made up of 13 amino acids. V shed 3 bases and J shed 7 bases, with 14 bases lying between them. CDR3 sequence: CSASPAPSYTQYF. As DNA, the CDR3 is TGCAGTGCTAGTCCCGCCCCCTCCTATACGCAGTATTTT.

There are many counts of this clone. The rearrangement links TRBV6-1 to TRBJ2-5; 8 nucleotides align to TRBD2. The V gene end was trimmed by 2 bases and the J gene end by 2 bases; junction bases not matched to a gene: 7. Germline-derived CDR1 and CDR2 are MNHNS and SASEGT. This CDR3 comprises 16 residues. The CDR3 here is CASSEMMGTSQETQYF. CDR3 bases: TGTGCCAGCAGTGAAATGATGGGGACTAGTCAAGAGACCCAGTACTTC.

This clone was counted at least ten times. The chain has TRBV30 and TRBJ2-6; D ambiguous. V lost 1 base to trimming and J lost 0 bases, with 10 bases between them. The CDR3 covers 16 residues. The V gene's germline CDR1 is GTSNPN and CDR2 SVGIG (reference sequence). The CDR3 here is CAWSGIGVSGANVLTF. CDR3 sequence (DNA): TGTGCCTGGAGTGGGATTGGAGTCTCTGGGGCCAACGTCCTGACTTTC.

This clone was counted ten times or more. The chain uses TRBV15 and TRBJ2-5, with 10 bases lining up with TRBD1. CDR3 length equals 17 residues. The V and J ends lost 4 bases and 5 bases, in that order; junction bases with no gene match: 13. CDR1 and CDR2 from the germline V gene are LNHNV and YYDKDF (reference sequence). This CDR3 is CATSKTTGGGLTETQYF. The CDR3 region has the DNA TGTGCCACCAGCAAAACGACAGGGGGCGGACTCACGGAGACCCAGTACTTC.

The rearrangement links TRBV28 to TRBJ2-1; D not certain. Germline CDR1 reads MDHEN; CDR2 reads SYDVKM. This CDR3 region has 13 residues. V lost 1 base and J lost 5, with 6 bases in between. The CDR3 nucleotides are TGTGCCAGCAGTTTATACCTAAACAATGAGCAGTTCTTC. It is translated as CASSLYLNNEQFF.

In this sample, this clone turned up many times. The rearrangement links TRBV9 to TRBJ2-3, with D possibly being TRBD2 (5 bases). The CDR3 contains 14 residues. Per germline, CDR1 SGDLS and CDR2 YYNGEE. V was trimmed by 4 bases and J by 1 base, leaving 10 bases between them. The CDR3: CASSPRAGTDTQYF. The CDR3 nucleotides are TGTGCCAGCAGCCCGCGAGCGGGCACAGATACGCAGTATTTT.

This clone was counted ten times or more. The J gene is TRBJ1-1, the V gene TRBV20-1, with a tentative D call TRBD1 (5 bases). V lost 0 bases, J lost 0 bases, and 8 bases lay in between. Germline values: CDR1 DFQATT, CDR2 SNEGSKA (reference sequence). The CDR3 sequence is 14 residues long. The CDR3 bases are TGCAGTGCTAGAGAACCAGGGATGAACACTGAAGCTTTCTTT. As protein: CSAREPGMNTEAFF.

This clone was recorded many times. J is TRBJ1-5 and V is TRBV6-1; D is possibly TRBD1 (5 bases). CDR1 is MNHNS and CDR2 is SASEGT in the germline V gene. Trimming stripped 7 bases from V and 6 bases from J, with 13 bases between. CDR3 length equals 13 residues. As DNA, the CDR3 is TGTGCCAGCACTCGGGCAGGGAGTCAGCCCCAGCATTTT. Protein: CASTRAGSQPQHF.

This chain links TRBV7-3 with TRBJ1-1, with D possibly TRBD1 on 6 matching bases. The CDR3 runs 15 residues. V was pared by 1 base and J by 5 bases, with 14 bases between. Germline values: CDR1 SGHTA, CDR2 FQGTGA. CDR3 nucleotide sequence: TGTGCCAGCAGCTTAATCTCGCAGGGGATTACTGAAGCTTTCTTT. Amino acids: CASSLISQGITEAFF.

This clone has ten or more counts. Other DNA sequences of this sample code for an identical CDR3. The chain uses TRBV27 and TRBJ1-4; D ambiguous. The germline CDR1 and CDR2 sequences are MNHEY and SMNVEV (reference sequence). The CDR3 loop spans 12 amino acids. The V and J ends lost 6 bases and 8 bases respectively, with 10 bases between them. The CDR3 nucleotides are TGTGCCAGCAGCTTGTTAGGGGAAAAACTGTTTTTT. It codes for CASSLLGEKLFF.

This clone came up many times. This chain links TRBV4-1 with TRBJ2-5; unclear D gene. Trimming left V 1 base short and J 5 bases short, with 8 bases between. Germline assignment: CDR1 MGHRA and CDR2 YSYEKL. The CDR3 totals 13 residues. This CDR3 is CASSQVPGETQYF. In nucleotides, the CDR3 is TGCGCCAGCAGCCAAGTCCCGGGTGAGACCCAGTACTTC.

The chain links TRBV11-2 to TRBJ1-4, with 8 bases matching TRBD1. Germline values: CDR1 SGHAT, CDR2 FQNNGV. V lost 3 bases, J lost 3 bases, and 9 bases stayed unmatched. The CDR3 contains 17 residues. CDR3 region: CASSFGQGAAANEKLFF. CDR3 coding DNA: TGTGCCAGCAGCTTTGGGCAGGGGGCGGCGGCTAATGAAAAACTGTTTTTT.